This T cell receptor beta chain was observed in a study of shared T cell receptors in the human thymus (dated by TCRdb to the early 2020s). For the wider study: The study examined how self-reactive, shared T-cell receptor alpha chains are generated in the human thymus.

Details on this clone: Its binding antigen is unknown. Base-call qualities are not available, and no considerably larger clone is one nucleotide away.

Library preparation employed the immunoSEQ multiplex PCR assay. What TCRdb holds here is the immuneACCESS table cut down to in-frame rearrangements. Part of the clones is not present; checked against another copy, under half of the missing clones reflect an unresolved V gene, and the others are unexplained. In all, the sample holds about 660,000 clones, and approximately 88% of those were seen once. The ten top clones hold approximately 0.011% of the sample. These sequences were also reported in another study, on human thymus T cells. As that second study puts it: Immunologically healthy infants undergoing open corrective cardiac surgery for congenital heart defects in Finland were used as donors. Thymus tissue was collected as surgical resects that were removed during corrective cardiac surgery. Usage of V and J gene segments appeared to be biased in both the thymic and the peripheral blood repertoires. Highly overlapping thymic TCR repertoires among unrelated individuals were reported in the related research. The study characterized TCR alpha and beta repertoires from under ten infant thymus samples and four related peripheral blood samples. Donor ages ranged from roughly 6 to 244 days, and the cohort comprised about six male and two female infants. Thymocytes were mechanically released from the tissue and were stored as pellets of roughly 9-30 million cells at -70 degrees C. A QIAsymphony instrument was used to extract genomic DNA from frozen cell pellets. The immunoSEQ multiplex PCR assay was used to amplify the TCRB and TCRAD loci from a standardized quantity of quality-controlled genomic DNA. The amplicons spanned the V(D)J region and were long enough to cover the CDR3 and allow V and J genes to be identified. Amplicon sequencing was performed on an Illumina platform through the commercial immunoSEQ service. Corrections for primer bias and sequencing errors followed previously described methods, while TCRAD and TCRB definitions were based on the IMGT database. Analysis of the repertoires was done with immunoSEQ Analyzer 3.0 and VDJTools and included basic statistics, V/J segment usage, diversity estimates, rarefaction and pairwise overlap. Diversity was estimated using the Chao1, ChaoE, Efron-Thisted, Shannon and inverse Simpson indices, and was also estimated on datasets down-sampled to the size of the smallest sample. Repertoire overlap was assessed by strict matching of CDR3 nucleotide sequence, V gene and J gene, and clustering was done by Jaccard-based multidimensional scaling. Thymus samples yielded on average around 850,000 unique TCRB clonotypes, compared with around 91,000 from blood samples.

The specimen sequenced was thymocytes. The source is a boy in the first two years of life with a congenital heart defect. Donor details come from another sample of the same person, matched by shared clones.

In nucleotide form, the sequence is TGTGCCAGCACCTCCGGGACAGGTTACAATGAGCAGTTCTTC. Its protein is CASTSGTGYNEQFF. The rearrangement joined TRBV5-4 to TRBJ2-1, with 8 bases matching TRBD1. Inclusive of the bounding cysteine and phenylalanine, the CDR3 is 14 residues long. Of the read, only the CDR3 DNA is kept; its 42 bases are in frame from base 1. For this chain, trimming is 6 bases at the V end and 4 bases at the J end, and the number of junction bases without a gene match is 6. The CDR1 and CDR2 encoded by the germline V gene (reference sequence) are SGHNT and YYREEE.